This TCR beta chain was captured in a study of CD8+CD57+ T cells in acquired aplastic anemia. Study summary: An average of 3.2 ug of DNA was obtained from sorted CD4+ and CD8+ cells. CD4+ cell libraries from healthy donors averaged around 11 million reads. Study observations and caveats: Patients versus controls showed no significant CD8+ Simpson's diversity difference. Between patients and controls, about 30 CD8+ CDR3 sequences were found in common.

Concerning this clonotype itself: Its target is unknown.

Genomic DNA constituted the template upon which TCR beta VDJ and CDR3 profiling was performed. TCRdb re-called the reads through MiXCR, storing one row per CDR3 protein. The sample carries around 180,000 distinct CDR3 sequences, 63% recorded once. Trimming took 5 bases from V and 5 from J, leaving 15 bases between them. The CDR3 length is 15 residues. Germline CDR1 and CDR2: SNHLY and FYNNEI. The origin of this receptor is a human donor in good health. The genes are TRBV2 and TRBJ2-2; the D gene is possibly TRBD2 (6 bases). The sample comprised sorted CD4+, CD8+, or CD8+CD57+ T cells (not recorded which) from PBMCs. The CDR3 loop is CASSRDFLRTGELFF. As DNA, the CDR3 is TGTGCCAGCAGTCGGGACTTTTTAAGGACCGGGGAGCTGTTTTTT.